The 17 T cell receptor beta chains in this list originate from one sample, sequenced in a study of T cells in Graves' hyperthyroidism and ophthalmopathy. TCR beta CDR3 region amplification was performed from RNA transcripts. TCR CDR3 underwent first-round RT-PCR with the HTBI primer set. One entry per CDR3 protein, called by TCRdb with MiXCR from the multiplex PCR reads. Of 610,000 or so distinct CDR3 sequences listed, about 43% were seen once; the top ten hold about 8.3%. Sequencing was carried out using peripheral blood or thyroid tissue (not recorded which). These receptors were obtained from a woman between 18 and 29 years old with Graves' hyperthyroidism.

Concerning this clonotype itself: A much more abundant neighbour one base away suggests this may be a read error. The chain carries TRBV10-3 and TRBJ1-1; no definite D call. V lost 5 bases and J 3 bases, leaving 10 bases between the germline ends. This CDR3 has 13 residues. Looked up from germline, CDR1 is ENHRY and CDR2 is SYGVKD. The CDR3 bases are TGTGCCATCAGTTACCGTAAATACACTGAAGCTTTCTTT. Its translation: CAISYRKYTEAFF.

The gene calls are TRBV12-3 or TRBV12-4 and TRBJ2-5; a possible D gene is TRBD1 (5 bases). The CDR3 contains 13 residues. Trimming took off 6 bases at V and 5 bases at J, with 13 bases between the two ends. CDR3 region: CASSAQGNETQYF. The CDR3 nucleotides are TGTGCCAGCAGCGCGCAGGGTAATGAGACCCAGTACTTC.

This clonotype was seen a few times. The J gene is TRBJ2-1, the V gene TRBV12-5, with D possibly matching TRBD2 (5 bases). This CDR3 is 16 amino acids long. The germline V gene encodes CDR1 LGHNT and CDR2 FRNRAP. With 8 bases removed from V and 8 bases from J, the gap between germline ends came to 25 bases. The CDR3 protein is CASQPSQARRADEQFF. The CDR3 DNA is TGTGCTAGTCAACCTTCACAAGCAAGACGAGCGGATGAGCAGTTCTTC.

This clonotype has ten or more counts. This chain uses TRBV3-1 with TRBJ2-7, with 8 bases aligning to TRBD1. V dropped 2 bases and J dropped 5; count of bases not matched to a gene: 8. The CDR3 is 15 residues long. The germline gives CDR1 LGHDT, CDR2 YNNKEL (reference sequence). The CDR3 bases are TGTGCCAGCAGCCAACGCGACAGGGGATCTAACGAGCAGTACTTC. Its translation is CASSQRDRGSNEQYF.

This clonotype was seen ten or more times. The chain carries TRBV7-9 and TRBJ1-6; the match to TRBD1 covers 9 bases. CDR3 length: 14 amino acids. Losses at the gene ends were 4 bases for V and 9 bases for J; bases not matched to a gene: 4. Looked up from germline, CDR1 is SEHNR and CDR2 is FQNEAQ (reference sequence). This chain's CDR3 is CASSSGTGTSPLHF. CDR3 nucleotide sequence: TGTGCCAGCAGCTCAGGGACAGGGACTTCACCCCTCCACTTT.

At least ten counts were recorded for this clonotype. CDR3 loop: CASSQDRKGQRIYGYTF. The CDR3 DNA is TGTGCCAGCAGCCAAGATCGAAAGGGGCAGCGCATCTATGGCTACACCTTC. The chain carries TRBV4-2 and TRBJ1-2; possible D gene TRBD1, 5 bases. Trimming removed 0 bases from V and 4 bases from J, with 18 bases in between. Germline assignment: CDR1 LGHNA and CDR2 YNFKEQ. This CDR3 comprises 17 residues.

The rearrangement uses TRBV2 and TRBJ2-3, with 11 nucleotides matching TRBD2. The V gene's germline CDR1 is SNHLY and CDR2 FYNNEI. Unmatched junction bases numbered 4, after V lost 5 bases and J lost 0 bases. This CDR3 contains 16 residues. The CDR3 reads CASSRTSGFSTDTQYF. The CDR3 region has the DNA TGTGCCAGCAGTCGGACTAGCGGGTTTAGCACAGATACGCAGTATTTT.

J is TRBJ2-7 and V is TRBV10-3, with a weak D call TRBD2 (6 bases). The V end was cut by 8 bases, the J end by 10 bases, with 27 bases between. Per germline, CDR1 ENHRY and CDR2 SYGVKD. This CDR3 has 15 amino acids. Written as DNA, the CDR3 is TGTGCCATCGGGGCTAGCGACCGCGTTTTCTACGGACAGTACTTC. Amino acid sequence: CAIGASDRVFYGQYF.

This clonotype was counted only a few times. This chain joins TRBV12-5 and TRBJ2-5; 10 bases line up with TRBD2. This CDR3 region has 15 residues. Germline V gives CDR1 LGHNT, CDR2 FRNRAP. V trimming: 5 bases; J trimming: 4 bases; junction bases outside the gene matches: 7. The CDR3, as DNA: TGTGCTAGTGGTGACGATCTAGCGGGAGTAGAGACCCAGTACTTC. Translating gives CASGDDLAGVETQYF.

A few counts support this clonotype. This chain connects TRBV6-5 to TRBJ1-1; a possible D gene is TRBD1 (5 bases). This CDR3 is built from 15 residues. The germline CDR1 and CDR2 sequences are MNHEY and SVGAGI. The V gene lost 5 bases and the J gene lost 5 bases, with 18 bases spanning the gap. Here the CDR3 reads CASSTFGEGRTEAFF. DNA of the CDR3: TGTGCCAGCAGTACATTTGGTGAGGGGCGGACTGAAGCTTTCTTT.

This clonotype was counted only a few times. V and J are TRBV29-1 and TRBJ2-1; tentatively, D is TRBD2 (6 bases). The germline V and J ends were trimmed by 6 bases and 11 bases, with 17 bases remaining between them. Germline CDR1 reads SQVTM; CDR2 reads ANQGSEA. CDR3 size: 12 residues. The CDR3 DNA reads TGCAGCGTCTACCTCGGGGGAGGCAAGCAGTTCTTC. Amino acid sequence: CSVYLGGGKQFF.

This clonotype has at least ten counts. The chain uses TRBV6-5 and TRBJ1-2; 7 nucleotides match TRBD1. Germline CDR1 MNHEY, CDR2 SVGAGI. The CDR3 covers 16 residues. The junction had 9 bases not matched to a gene; V was cut back by 0 bases and J by 5 bases. The CDR3: CASSYSSTGAWYGYTF. The CDR3 DNA reads TGTGCCAGCAGTTACTCGAGTACAGGGGCTTGGTATGGCTACACCTTC.

This chain's CDR3 is CASSGSLRGNEAFF. The CDR3 nucleotides are TGTGCCAGTAGTGGGAGCCTCAGGGGGAATGAAGCTTTCTTT. The rearrangement uses TRBV7-3 and TRBJ1-1; 7 bases agree with TRBD1. CDR3 size: 14 residues. Trimming removed 9 bases from V and 7 bases from J; junction bases left unmatched: 14. The germline gives CDR1 SGHTA, CDR2 FQGTGA. Based on the CDR3 plus reference TRBV7-3 and TRBJ1-1, the full variable domain is GAGVSQTPSNKVTEKGKYVELRCDPISGHTALYWYRQSLGQGPEFLIYFQGTGAADDSGLPNDRFFAVRPEGSVSTLKIQRTERGDSAVYLCASSGSLRGNEAFFGQGTRLTVV.

This clonotype was found many times. As DNA, the CDR3 is TGTGCCAGCAGTGTGCGGGACAACGGGTATGGCTACACCTTC. Encoded protein: CASSVRDNGYGYTF. J is TRBJ1-2 and V is TRBV25-1; D perhaps matches TRBD1 (6 bases). The CDR3 loop spans 14 amino acids. The germline gives CDR1 MGHDK, CDR2 SYGVNS. V was trimmed by 4 bases and J by 5 bases, leaving 14 bases between them.

This clonotype was seen many times. The rearrangement joins TRBV5-8 to TRBJ1-3; TRBD1 matches 8 bases. Trimming cost V 0 bases and J 4 bases; bases outside gene matches: 3. Looked up from germline, CDR1 is SGHTS and CDR2 is YDEGEE. This CDR3 region has 15 residues. DNA of the CDR3: TGTGCCAGCAGCTTGGGGACAGGGCAAGGAAACACCATATATTTT. Translating gives CASSLGTGQGNTIYF.

The table lists this clonotype with many counts. The chain combines TRBV6-5 with TRBJ1-2; D gene unclear. The V end was cut by 5 bases, the J end by 4 bases, with 11 bases between. Germline-derived CDR1 and CDR2 are MNHEY and SVGAGI. The CDR3 is 13 residues long. CDR3 loop: CASSVSVGYGYTF. The CDR3 bases are TGTGCCAGCAGTGTGTCAGTAGGCTATGGCTACACCTTC.

Worth noting for this clonotype: One junction end does not reproduce the germline sequence, and a read error may be involved. The gene calls are TRBV10-3 and TRBJ1-1; maybe TRBD1 (5 bases). The germline gives CDR1 ENHRY, CDR2 SYGVKD. CDR3 length: 15 amino acids. Written as DNA, the CDR3 is TGTGCCATTCAATCGGGACTCCCAACGGACACTGAGGCTTTCTTT. It yields the protein CAIQSGLPTDTEAFF.